This passage covers 24 T cell receptor beta chains from one sample sequenced in a study of OX40 agonist ivuxolimab in advanced cancers. The protocol was immunoSEQ multiplex PCR, while the TCRdb copy is restricted to in-frame clones and leaves out a portion. The sample holds fewer than 60,000 clones, over 75% seen once. The sample in question was CD4+ or CD8+ T cells sorted from blood, obtained in a trial of the OX40 agonist ivuxolimab. Receptors originate from an adult with an advanced solid tumor such as melanoma, head and neck, liver or kidney cancer.

This clone showed up just a few times. This specimen includes other DNA sequences encoding the same CDR3. V gene TRBV4-2 combines with J gene TRBJ2-3; D gene ambiguous. CDR1 LGHNA and CDR2 YNFKEQ come from the germline V gene. The ends were cut back, 2 bases at V and 2 bases at J, with 2 bases in the middle. This CDR3 has 12 amino acids. CDR3 protein: CASSQSTDTQYF. CDR3 coding DNA: TGTGCCAGCAGCCAATCCACAGATACGCAGTATTTT.

V usage is TRBV5-1 and J usage is TRBJ1-1; D ambiguous. V lost 2 bases and J lost 8, with 10 bases in between. Germline loops: CDR1 SGHRS, CDR2 YFSETQ. The CDR3 is 12 residues long. The CDR3 loop reads CASSFLGVEAFF. CDR3 bases: TGCGCCAGCAGCTTTTTAGGAGTCGAAGCTTTCTTT. Combining the CDR3 with reference TRBV5-1 and TRBJ1-1 gives the whole variable domain KAGVTQTPRYLIKTRGQQVTLSCSPISGHRSVSWYQQTPGQGLQFLFEYFSETQRNKGNFPGRFSGRQFSNSRSEMNVSTLELGDSALYLCASSFLGVEAFFGQGTRLTVV.

The rearrangement joins TRBV27 to TRBJ1-5, with D unclear. Germline loops: CDR1 MNHEY, CDR2 SMNVEV (reference sequence). Trimming shortened V by 2 bases and J by 5 bases, and 16 bases separated the two germline ends. The CDR3 runs 16 residues. In DNA, the CDR3 is TGTGCCAGCAGTTTAAGGCAGCCAAATAGGGATCAGCCCCAGCATTTT. Translating gives CASSLRQPNRDQPQHF.

V gene TRBV7-7 combines with J gene TRBJ2-1; 8 bases are a match to TRBD1. Unmatched junction bases numbered 6, after V lost 5 bases and J lost 6 bases. Germline values: CDR1 SSHAT, CDR2 FNYEAQ (reference sequence). The CDR3 is made up of 14 amino acids. This chain's CDR3 is CASSQGQVSNEQFF. The CDR3 nucleotides read TGTGCCAGCAGCCAGGGACAGGTGTCCAATGAGCAGTTCTTC.

This clone was seen only a few times. V and J are TRBV5-1 and TRBJ2-5; 7 positions agree with TRBD2. The CDR3 is 14 amino acids. Trimming took 4 bases from V and 2 from J; bases not matched to a gene: 5. CDR1 and CDR2 (germline): SGHRS, YFSETQ. This chain's CDR3 is CASSPRGRQETQYF. CDR3 DNA sequence: TGCGCCAGCAGCCCGCGCGGGAGACAAGAGACCCAGTACTTC.

This chain uses TRBV7-6 with TRBJ2-2; either TRBD1 or TRBD2 may supply D (5 bases each). The ends were cut back, 5 bases at V and 8 bases at J, with 18 bases in the middle. The CDR3 length is 15 residues. Germline V gene data show CDR1 as SGHVS and CDR2 as FNYEAQ. The CDR3 spells CASSPGTFDKGELFF. CDR3 nucleotide sequence: TGTGCCAGCAGCCCGGGGACCTTCGATAAGGGGGAGCTGTTTTTT. Variable domain in full (rest from reference TRBV7-6 and TRBJ2-2): GAGVSQSPRYKVTKRGQDVALRCDPISGHVSLYWYRQALGQGPEFLTYFNYEAQQDKSGLPNDRFSAERPEGSISTLTIQRTEQRDSAMYRCASSPGTFDKGELFFGEGSRLTVL.

The J gene is TRBJ2-3, the V gene TRBV19; D gene uncertain. V was trimmed by 6 bases and J by 4 bases, leaving 8 bases between them. This CDR3 region has 12 residues. Germline V gene sequence: CDR1 LNHDA, CDR2 SQIVND (reference sequence). The CDR3 coding sequence is TGTGCCAGTAGCCCCGCCTCAGATACGCAGTATTTT. Translation gives CASSPASDTQYF.

The CDR3 sequence is CSVVGQGAYEQYF. As DNA, the CDR3 is TGCAGCGTTGTCGGACAGGGGGCTTACGAGCAGTACTTC. The chain links TRBV29-1 to TRBJ2-7; 11 bases agree with TRBD1. Per germline, CDR1 SQVTM and CDR2 ANQGSEA. Trimming removed 4 bases from V and 4 bases from J; junction bases left unmatched: 3. The CDR3 has 13 residues.

The chain couples TRBV5-1 to TRBJ2-2; 7 positions agree with TRBD2. This CDR3 has 14 residues. V gave up 1 base and J gave up 5 bases; unmatched junction bases: 2. Germline CDR1 and CDR2: SGHRS and YFSETQ. The CDR3 region is CASSLSGGTGELFF. The CDR3 coding sequence is TGCGCCAGCAGCTTGTCCGGGGGGACCGGGGAGCTGTTTTTT.

The CDR3 protein is CARSLGLRNYGYTF. Here the CDR3 DNA reads TGTGCCAGAAGCTTGGGACTCCGGAACTATGGCTACACCTTC. The rearrangement joins TRBV5-3 to TRBJ1-2; no clear D gene. TRBV5-3 carries the ORF label, with uncertain function. The CDR3 runs to 14 residues. Trimming pared 0 bases from V and 2 bases from J, leaving 8 bases between.

This clone showed up just a few times. The J gene is TRBJ2-7, the V gene TRBV19; D is possibly TRBD2 (6 bases). V dropped 6 bases and J dropped 7 bases, with 19 bases sitting between them. Germline loops: CDR1 LNHDA, CDR2 SQIVND (reference sequence). This CDR3 has 14 residues. CDR3 nucleotide sequence: TGTGCCAGTAGCTCACGCGGGGCTCTATGGGAGCAGTACTTC. Protein product: CASSSRGALWEQYF.

The chain is built from TRBV5-4 and TRBJ2-2, with D tentatively TRBD1 (6 bases). Trimming took off 0 bases at V and 5 bases at J, with 11 bases between the two ends. The CDR3 is 15 residues long. Germline assignment: CDR1 SGHNT and CDR2 YYREEE (reference sequence). CDR3 amino acids: CASSLAIQGTGELFF. The CDR3 nucleotides read TGTGCCAGCAGCTTGGCCATACAGGGAACCGGGGAGCTGTTTTTT.

The genes are TRBV7-8 and TRBJ1-3; 11 positions agree with TRBD1. Losses at the gene ends were 5 bases for V and 1 base for J; bases not matched to a gene: 7. Per the germline V gene, CDR1 is SGHVS and CDR2 is FQNEAQ. This CDR3 is built from 17 residues. The CDR3 here is CASSGGQGASSGNTIYF. The CDR3 DNA sequence: TGTGCCAGCAGCGGTGGACAGGGGGCATCTTCTGGAAACACCATATATTTT.

In nucleotides, the CDR3 is TGCAGCGTTGAAGCGGGGCTGGAGAGGCCTTCCTACAATGAGCAGTTCTTC. Protein: CSVEAGLERPSYNEQFF. This chain joins TRBV29-1 and TRBJ2-1; D is tentatively TRBD1 or TRBD2 (5 bases each). Germline assignment: CDR1 SQVTM and CDR2 ANQGSEA. Trimming took 1 base from V and 1 from J, leaving 17 bases between them. This CDR3 has 17 residues.

CDR3 DNA: TGTGCCAGCAGACTCACAGGGGACAATCAGCCCCAGCATTTT. Encoded protein: CASRLTGDNQPQHF. The J gene is TRBJ1-5, the V gene TRBV6-1; 7 nucleotides match TRBD1. CDR1 and CDR2 from the germline V gene are MNHNS and SASEGT. Unmatched junction bases numbered 5, after V lost 6 bases and J lost 3 bases. The CDR3 runs 14 residues.

The chain employs TRBV9 and TRBJ1-6, with D unresolved. Trimming took 0 bases from V and 7 from J, leaving 11 bases between them. From germline, CDR1 is SGDLS and CDR2 YYNGEE. This CDR3 has 15 amino acids. CDR3 loop: CASSVAAQSNSPLHF. CDR3 coding DNA: TGTGCCAGCAGCGTAGCCGCTCAGTCGAATTCACCCCTCCACTTT.

This clone has only a few counts. This chain connects TRBV11-2 to TRBJ2-4, with 9 nucleotides matching TRBD2. This CDR3 is 16 amino acids long. CDR1 SGHAT and CDR2 FQNNGV come from the germline V gene. Germline trimming cut 5 bases from V and 3 bases from J; bases unmatched to any gene: 8. CDR3 amino acids: CASSRLSGGIKNIQYF. The CDR3 region has the DNA TGTGCCAGCAGCAGGTTAAGCGGGGGGATCAAAAACATTCAGTACTTC. Drawing the rest from reference TRBV11-2 and TRBJ2-4, the complete variable domain is EAGVAQSPRYKIIEKRQSVAFWCNPISGHATLYWYQQILGQGPKLLIQFQNNGVVDDSQLPKDRFSAERLKGVDSTLKIQPAKLEDSAVYLCASSRLSGGIKNIQYFGAGTRLSVL.

The V gene is TRBV7-3, the J gene TRBJ2-2; D is uncertain. CDR3 length: 12 residues. V dropped 5 bases and J dropped 9 bases, with 10 bases sitting between them. Germline CDR1 and CDR2: SGHTA and FQGTGA. CDR3 DNA sequence: TGTGCCAGCAGCCAGACCCCCTGGGAGCTGTTTTTT. It is translated as CASSQTPWELFF.

The chain links TRBV29-1 to TRBJ2-3; TRBD1 matches 11 bases. Germline CDR1 reads SQVTM; CDR2 reads ANQGSEA. This CDR3 has 14 amino acids. V was pared by 7 bases and J by 4 bases, with 7 bases of the junction left unmatched. The CDR3, as DNA: TGCAGCGCTCTCGGGACAGGGGGTCCAGATACGCAGTATTTT. It translates to CSALGTGGPDTQYF.

This rearrangement joins TRBV6-5 to TRBJ2-7; a weak D match, TRBD1 (6 bases). Germline-derived CDR1 and CDR2 are MNHEY and SVGAGI. Trimming stripped 10 bases from V and 7 bases from J, with 14 bases between. CDR3 length equals 11 residues. CDR3 bases: TGTGCCACCAACAGGGTCGAGGAGCAGTACTTC. Translating it yields CATNRVEEQYF.

The V gene is TRBV19, the J gene TRBJ1-5; TRBD1 matches at 10 bases. Germline V gives CDR1 LNHDA, CDR2 SQIVND (reference sequence). The CDR3 covers 16 residues. V was pared by 5 bases and J by 0 bases, with 4 bases of the junction left unmatched. The CDR3 DNA reads TGTGCCAGTAGTCCAAGGACAGGGGGTAGCAATCAGCCCCAGCATTTT. Its translation is CASSPRTGGSNQPQHF.

Note on this clone: One end of the junction is discordant with germline, which a read error may explain. The V call is TRBV7-9, the J call TRBJ1-1; 8 nucleotides agree with TRBD1. The CDR3 is 12 amino acids. The V gene's germline CDR1 is SEHNR and CDR2 FQNEAQ (reference sequence). The CDR3 region is CASSLGQGALVF. Here the CDR3 DNA reads TGTGCCAGCAGCTTAGGGCAGGGGGCCCTGGTCTTT.

This chain uses TRBV11-2 with TRBJ1-2; 8 bases fit TRBD1. After removal of 5 bases from V and 6 bases from J, the junction contained 14 bases not matched to a gene. Germline CDR1 and CDR2: SGHAT and FQNNGV. This CDR3 is built from 16 residues. CDR3 loop: CASSELKGQGANGYTF. CDR3 coding DNA: TGTGCCAGCAGCGAATTAAAGGGGCAGGGGGCGAATGGCTACACCTTC.

This chain joins TRBV18 and TRBJ1-1; no firm D call. Per the germline V gene, CDR1 is KGHSH and CDR2 is LQKENI. This CDR3 has 14 amino acids. The ends were cut back, 2 bases at V and 1 base at J, with 8 bases in the middle. Here the CDR3 reads CASSPGSQNTEAFF. The DNA of the CDR3 is TGTGCCAGCTCACCAGGCAGCCAGAACACTGAAGCTTTCTTT.